This T cell receptor beta chain was identified in a study of OX40 agonist ivuxolimab in advanced cancers. Study-wide context: Patients in the trial were receiving intravenous ivuxolimab every 2 weeks, at doses of 0.01 to 10 mg/kg. General study findings and limits: CD8+ T cells were the subset that, on average, had more expanded clones than CD4+.

Points on this clone: Its antigen is unknown.

Trimming took off 3 bases at V and 0 bases at J, with 8 bases between the two ends. This CDR3 is 14 amino acids long. CDR1 and CDR2 (germline): MNHEY, SMNVEV (reference sequence). The protocol was immunoSEQ multiplex PCR, while the TCRdb copy is restricted to in-frame clones and leaves out a portion. This table holds 15,000 to 20,000 clones, 75% to 90% found once. The clonotype originates from an adult with an advanced solid tumor such as melanoma, head and neck, liver or kidney cancer. This chain connects TRBV27 to TRBJ1-1; D remains ambiguous. The source was CD4+ or CD8+ T cells sorted from blood, collected in a trial of the OX40 agonist ivuxolimab. CDR3 amino acids: CASSFSGLNTEAFF. DNA of the CDR3: TGTGCCAGCAGTTTCAGTGGACTGAACACTGAAGCTTTCTTT.